This T cell receptor beta chain was sequenced during a study of blood T cell repertoires in COVID-19 (dated by TCRdb to the early 2020s). With regard to the full study: Samples from collaborators originated in the United States, Italy and Spain and spanned both the acute and convalescent phases of COVID-19. A de-identified subject ID, COVID-19 status, age in years and sex were almost always included in the sample metadata. Deeply sampled blood TCRbeta repertoires from subjects exposed to, actively infected with, or recovered from COVID-19 were included in the dataset. The repertoires were made available in a free public database intended to serve as a resource for research on the immune response to SARS-CoV-2. Where available, HLA class I and class II types were taken from metadata supplied by the sample provider and were not determined by assay-based typing. The material from the prospective study consisted of cDNA or gDNA derived from T cells, B-cell-depleted T cells, or PBMCs. Samples came from the ongoing ImmuneRACE study (first 160 participants) plus 1,254 subjects from 6 global collaborators.

Participants in the prospective study were enrolled through a virtual design, were aged 18 to 89 years, and lived in fewer than 30 United States geographic areas. In the prospective study, cohorts were assigned on the basis of participant-reported clinical history obtained from a screening survey and a study questionnaire. Recovered participants in ImmuneRACE Cohort 3 were defined as having two consecutive negative NP/OP PCR tests, clearance from a healthcare professional, or resolution of symptoms. In the prospective study, whole blood, serum and a nasopharyngeal or oropharyngeal swab were collected from each participant by mobile phlebotomists. Over a roughly two-month period, participants in the prospective study had the option of providing additional blood draws and questionnaires. Before DNA extraction, prospective study blood samples were shipped either frozen or at room temperature. TCRbeta CDR3 regions were amplified from genomic DNA using the immunoSEQ Assay, a bias-controlled multiplex PCR. On the study's bioinformatics: Within the assay, amplification of reference gene primers was used to estimate how many nucleated cells each sample contained. Sequence reads were collapsed and filtered to measure the absolute abundance of every unique TCRbeta CDR3 rearrangement. For each sample, productive Simpson clonality was calculated as the square root of Simpson's diversity index over productive rearrangements. TCRdb took this table from immuneACCESS and kept in-frame rearrangements with V and J called. Such tables lack part of the clones; where checked against another copy, unresolved V genes explain under half of the gap, and the rest is unexplained. Clonal size and the V and J genes are those of that table, whereas D and trimming came from the DNA. Here the sample has roughly 190,000 clones; around 84% occur a single time. The ten largest clones represent under 4% of the sample.

On this clone: The target of this receptor is not known. No much larger clone is present one base from it, and per-base qualities are unavailable.

Study-wide findings and limitations: Clinical and demographic metadata were provided uncurated, with the amount varying by source and participant.

According to the germline V gene, CDR1 reads SGHRS and CDR2 reads YFSETQ. From the cysteine through the phenylalanine, the CDR3 covers 18 amino acids. CDR3 DNA is the only sequence kept; it has 54 bases, read in frame from the first base. Trimming removed 0 bases from V and 0 bases from J; the gene matches leave 4 bases unexplained. The chain was built from TRBV5-1 and TRBJ1-3, with 12 middle bases fitting TRBD1. The material sequenced was PBMCs or T cells enriched from blood (not recorded which). The receptor was isolated from a woman younger than 45 who had recovered from COVID-19. For the CDR3, the sequence is CASSLGGQGAGSGNTIYF. The DNA reads TGCGCCAGCAGCTTGGGGGGACAGGGGGCCGGCTCTGGAAACACCATATATTTT.